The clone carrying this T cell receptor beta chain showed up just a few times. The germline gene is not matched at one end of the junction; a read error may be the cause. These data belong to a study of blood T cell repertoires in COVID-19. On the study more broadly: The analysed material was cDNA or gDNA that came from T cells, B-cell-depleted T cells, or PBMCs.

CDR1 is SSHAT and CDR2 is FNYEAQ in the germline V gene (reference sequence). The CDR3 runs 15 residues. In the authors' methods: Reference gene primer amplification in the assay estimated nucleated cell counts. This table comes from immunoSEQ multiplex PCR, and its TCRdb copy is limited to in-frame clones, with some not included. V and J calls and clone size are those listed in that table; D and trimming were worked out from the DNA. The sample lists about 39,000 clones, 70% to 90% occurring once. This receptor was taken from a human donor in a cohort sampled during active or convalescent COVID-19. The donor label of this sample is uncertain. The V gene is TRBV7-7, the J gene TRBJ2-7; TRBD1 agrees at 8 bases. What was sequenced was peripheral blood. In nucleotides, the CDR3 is TGTGCTAGCAGCTTAGACGCAGGGGGCTATAACGAGCAGTACTTC. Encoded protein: CASSLDAGGYNEQYF.